This T cell receptor beta chain was observed in a study of response to subunit inactivated influenza vaccine. Germline V gene data show CDR1 as MNHEY and CDR2 as SVGEGT. Trimming pared 8 bases from V and 7 bases from J, leaving 26 bases between. The length of the CDR3 is 17 residues. Details on this clonotype: The antigen is unknown.

Study-wide results and limits: There was a suggestion from the authors that each seasonal influenza vaccination recruits few new T cells.

TCRdb reanalysed the RT-PCR reads using MiXCR and keeps one entry per CDR3 protein. The sample has fewer than 750,000 distinct CDR3 sequences, about 15% seen once. V and J are TRBV6-2 or TRBV6-3 and TRBJ2-2, with D maybe TRBD1 (6 bases). The receptor was isolated from a man between 45 and 60 years old who received an inactivated influenza vaccine. Sequencing used PBMCs from blood, obtained 11 to 12 days after vaccination. The CDR3, as DNA: TGTGCCAGCGGGACACTCCAAAAGAACAGGGTTGTCGGGGAGCTGTTTTTT. Protein: CASGTLQKNRVVGELFF.